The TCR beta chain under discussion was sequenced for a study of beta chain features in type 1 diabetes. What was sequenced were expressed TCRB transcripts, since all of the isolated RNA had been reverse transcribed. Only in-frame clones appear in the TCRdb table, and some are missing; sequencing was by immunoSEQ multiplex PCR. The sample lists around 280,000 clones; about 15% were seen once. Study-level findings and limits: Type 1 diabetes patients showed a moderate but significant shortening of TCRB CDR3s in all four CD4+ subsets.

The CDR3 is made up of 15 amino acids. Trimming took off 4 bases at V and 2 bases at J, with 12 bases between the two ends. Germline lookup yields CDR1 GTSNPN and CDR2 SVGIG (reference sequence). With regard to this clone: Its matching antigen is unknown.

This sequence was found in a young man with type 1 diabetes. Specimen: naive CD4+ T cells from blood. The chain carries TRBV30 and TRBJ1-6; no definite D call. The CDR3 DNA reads TGTGCCTGGAATCGGGTGAACCCCTATAATTCACCCCTCCACTTT. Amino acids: CAWNRVNPYNSPLHF.